This T cell receptor (beta chain) was recovered during a study of blood T cell repertoires in COVID-19. Turning to the study itself: Spain, Italy and the United States supplied samples that represented acute and convalescent COVID-19. T cells, B-cell-depleted T cells, or PBMCs provided the cDNA or gDNA that served as material.

Authors' methods: Counts of nucleated cells, estimated from reference gene primer amplification, were obtained. This table comes from immunoSEQ multiplex PCR, and its TCRdb copy is limited to in-frame clones, with some not included. D and trimming were read from the DNA, whereas the V and J calls and clone size are those reported in that table. The sample includes approximately 260,000 clones, 70% to 85% of them seen just once. The CDR3 spans 15 residues. CDR1 is ENHRY and CDR2 is SYGVKD in the germline V gene. The V and J ends lost 4 bases and 6 bases, in that order; junction bases with no gene match: 9.

This chain connects TRBV10-3 to TRBJ2-1; 7 nucleotides match TRBD2. Material for sequencing was peripheral blood. This TCR was recovered from a woman between 35 and 50 years old with active or convalescent COVID-19. The CDR3 DNA sequence: TGTGCCATCAGTGCACGGGGGGAGGCGGGCAATGAGCAGTTCTTC. It is translated as CAISARGEAGNEQFF.